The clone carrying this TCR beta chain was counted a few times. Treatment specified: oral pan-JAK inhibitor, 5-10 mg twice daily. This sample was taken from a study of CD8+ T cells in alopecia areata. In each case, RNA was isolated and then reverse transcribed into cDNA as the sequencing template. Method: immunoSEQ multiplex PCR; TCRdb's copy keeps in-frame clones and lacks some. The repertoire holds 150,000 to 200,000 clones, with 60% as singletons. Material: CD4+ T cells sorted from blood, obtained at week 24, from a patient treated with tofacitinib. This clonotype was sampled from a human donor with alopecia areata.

The CDR3 DNA reads TGCGCCAGCAGCCAAGATATGATGGCAGATACGCAGTATTTT. Its translation is CASSQDMMADTQYF. V usage is TRBV4-1 and J usage is TRBJ2-3; no clear D gene. Deletions cut 0 bases from V and 4 bases from J, with 8 bases between. Germline V gives CDR1 MGHRA, CDR2 YSYEKL. CDR3 size: 14 residues.